This T cell receptor beta chain was observed in a study of blood T cell repertoires in COVID-19. In the study overall: Collection of acute and convalescent COVID-19 samples took place in the United States, Italy and Spain.

Sequencing was performed with immunoSEQ multiplex PCR; in TCRdb, only in-frame clones are kept and a portion is missing. Here the sample spans about 200,000 clones, approximately 88% being singletons. CDR1 and CDR2 from the germline V gene are MNHEY and SVGAGI. V was clipped by 6 bases and J by 1 base, with 9 bases between them. There are 13 residues in the CDR3. This clone came up once. The clonotype comes from a man aged 35 to 55 with acute or convalescent COVID-19. The chain is built from TRBV6-5 and TRBJ2-5; a possible D gene is TRBD1 (6 bases). Sequenced input: peripheral blood. The DNA for the CDR3 is TGTGCCAGCAGAGGCAGGGGCCAAGAGACCCAGTACTTC. It translates to CASRGRGQETQYF.